The clone carrying this TCR beta chain was detected only once. What it recognizes is unknown. Produced via immunoSEQ multiplex PCR; TCRdb's table is partial and in-frame only. The sample comprises tens of thousands of clones, over 85% of which are singletons, and roughly 2.6% rests with the top ten. This sample stems from a study of PD-1 blockade in classical Hodgkin lymphoma. Study-wide results and caveats: Whatever underlies the repertoire differences (possibly disease activity or prior therapy) remains undefined.

Germline lookup yields CDR1 ENHRY and CDR2 SYGVKD. Trimming left V 7 bases short and J 5 bases short, with 14 bases between. The CDR3 spans 13 residues. Sample time point: newly diagnosed, previously untreated cHL patient sample. The sample taken for sequencing was peripheral blood mononuclear cells (PBMCs). This TCR was sampled from a human donor with classical Hodgkin lymphoma. The V and J genes are TRBV10-3 and TRBJ1-2; a possible D gene is TRBD1 (6 bases). CDR3 residues: CAITGGGAYGYTF. CDR3 sequence (DNA): TGTGCCATCACCGGAGGGGGGGCGTATGGCTACACCTTC.